The rows below give T cell receptor beta chains drawn from one sample of a study of blood T cell repertoires in COVID-19. Data came from immunoSEQ multiplex PCR; TCRdb stores just in-frame clones and leaves some out. The sample gives roughly 220,000 clones, 80% to 90% of which show up once; about 5.1% is in the top ten. Sequencing input: peripheral blood. The receptors stem from a woman aged 55-70 years who had recovered from COVID-19. The CDR3 runs from the conserved cysteine through the conserved F or W.

j_gene,v_gene,len,CDR3aa
TRBJ1-1,TRBV29-1,13,CSVAREMNTEAFF
TRBJ2-1,TRBV11-1,15,CASSGRQGARDEQFF
TRBJ1-5,TRBV18,16,CASSPANRDREWPQHF
TRBJ2-3,TRBV18,15,CASSPSTSGGDPQYF
TRBJ2-2,TRBV4-2,15,CASSQDPANTGELFF
TRBJ1-6,TRBV30,14,CAWSVRQALTPLHF
TRBJ1-1,TRBV7-9,12,CASSPTGVRTFF
TRBJ2-1,TRBV11-2,16,CASSPIPGQGLNEQFF
TRBJ2-2,TRBV3-1/TRBV3-2,16,CASSQEAAGTTGELFF
TRBJ1-2,TRBV19,14,CASSSRGRAYGYTF
TRBJ1-2,TRBV5-8,13,CASSGRGGYGYTF
TRBJ1-4,TRBV19,14,CASSIYGPNEKLFF
TRBJ2-3,TRBV6-2/TRBV6-3,17,CASSYRSSGRSTDTQYF
TRBJ2-7,TRBV7-8,16,CASRGGGLPSPYEQYF
TRBJ2-5,TRBV11-2,13,CASSLAGGETQYF
TRBJ2-1,TRBV4-2,16,CASSQDLAGGDNEQFF
TRBJ1-3,TRBV9,16,CASSPRGASSGNTIYF
TRBJ2-5,TRBV5-6,13,CASGDLLWETQYF
TRBJ2-7,TRBV10-2,14,CASSDSPGVNEQYF
TRBJ1-2,TRBV12-5,14,CASGLARGINGYTF
TRBJ1-2,TRBV3-1/TRBV3-2,13,CASVKQGSYGYTF
TRBJ2-3,TRBV6-5,14,CASSPGTAWNTQYF